This T cell receptor beta chain is drawn from a study of neoadjuvant nivolumab and ipilimumab in lung cancer. Study-wide points: TCR clonality did not significantly correlate with pathologic tumor regression. Only two of four nivolumab-treated tumors gained richness and clonality by surgery. Resected tumors had greater TCR richness and clonality than uninvolved lung. Higher pretherapy blood TCR richness went with higher resected-tumor richness.

Comments on this clone: Its antigen is undetermined.

Repertoires were generated with immunoSEQ multiplex PCR, while TCRdb's copy carries only in-frame clones and drops some. Here the sample spans under 35,000 clones, 90% being singletons. Trimming stripped 1 base from V and 2 bases from J, with 17 bases between. The CDR3 loop spans 17 amino acids. Per the germline V gene, CDR1 is SGHTS and CDR2 is YDEGEE. The rearrangement joins TRBV5-8 to TRBJ2-3, with a weak D call TRBD2 (5 bases). This TCR was sampled from an adult with non-small cell lung cancer. The input for sequencing was peripheral blood, taken after neoadjuvant nivolumab, alone or with ipilimumab, at or shortly before surgery. CDR3 sequence reads: CASSLSVRGWYTDTQYF. The DNA for the CDR3 is TGTGCCAGCAGCTTGTCCGTACGGGGATGGTACACAGATACGCAGTATTTT. The full variable domain, its missing parts supplied by reference TRBV5-8 and TRBJ2-3, is EAGVTQSPTHLIKTRGQQATLRCSPISGHTSVYWYQQALGLGLQFLLWYDEGEERNRGNFPPRFSGRQFPNYSSELNVNALELEDSALYLCASSLSVRGWYTDTQYFGPGTRLTVL.